Below, one T cell receptor (beta chain) is given with its context. What it binds is unknown. This entry comes from a study of T cell responses to AZD1222 COVID-19 vaccine. Study findings and constraints: Sampling that yielded the repertoires occurred only after the peak T cell response. Donor demographics were predominantly white British with a female majority; clonal diversity may be underestimated.

Libraries were prepared by immunoSEQ multiplex PCR; TCRdb keeps only in-frame clonotypes and omits some of them. The sample has some 58,000 clones; 80% are singletons. The CDR3 has 16 residues. Per the germline V gene, CDR1 is SGHAT and CDR2 is FQNNGV. V was cut by 4 bases and J by 2 bases, with 12 bases left in between. This TCR derives from an adult who received the AZD1222 COVID-19 vaccine. The J gene is TRBJ2-6, the V gene TRBV11-2, with D unclear. The input for sequencing was peripheral blood, taken 28 days after the second AZD1222 dose. The CDR3 sequence is CASSSPTSPGANVLTF. CDR3 nucleotides: TGTGCCAGCAGCTCCCCCACCAGTCCTGGGGCCAACGTCCTGACTTTC.